The 13 T cell receptor beta chains reported below all come from one sample, sequenced in a study of T cells expressing NK-cell markers. TCRdb derives one entry per CDR3 protein from the 5' RACE reads, leaving out DNA. This sample's table has roughly 420,000 distinct CDR3 sequences. Input material: blood T cells: a sorted CD56 or NKG2C T cell subset, CD4+ or CD8+ T cells, or bulk PBMC T cells (not recorded which). The receptors derive from a woman aged 18 to 75 in good health.

The chain employs TRBV5-1 and TRBJ2-5. The CDR3 is made up of 15 amino acids. CDR1 and CDR2 from the germline V gene are SGHRS and YFSETQ. CDR3 sequence reads: CASSLEMGPQETQYF.

V and J are TRBV20-1 and TRBJ2-7; TCRdb's D gene call, TRBD1, goes unchecked for lack of DNA. Germline V gives CDR1 DFQATT, CDR2 SNEGSKA (reference sequence). This CDR3 comprises 11 residues. CDR3 sequence: CSAGGQYEQYF.

This chain uses TRBV7-6 with TRBJ2-1. The CDR3 spans 17 residues. Germline CDR1 and CDR2: SGHVS and FNYEAQ. The CDR3 here is CASSLVALEGSYNEQFF.

The V call is TRBV7-9, the J call TRBJ2-4. Germline CDR1 reads SEHNR; CDR2 reads FQNEAQ (reference sequence). The CDR3 covers 15 residues. The CDR3 loop reads CASSPIHLAKNIQYF. The full variable domain, its missing parts supplied by reference TRBV7-9 and TRBJ2-4, is DTGVSQNPRHKITKRGQNVTFRCDPISEHNRLYWYRQTLGQGPEFLTYFQNEAQLEKSRLLSDRFSAERPKGSFSTLEIQRTEQGDSAMYLCASSPIHLAKNIQYFGAGTRLSVL.

This rearrangement joins TRBV12-3 or TRBV12-4 to TRBJ1-1. The CDR3 contains 14 residues. CDR3 sequence reads: CASSLALGWTEAFF.

J is TRBJ2-5 and V is TRBV27. Germline CDR1 is MNHEY and CDR2 is SMNVEV (reference sequence). The CDR3 covers 13 residues. CDR3 sequence reads: CASRDQPQETQYF.

The chain links TRBV4-2 to TRBJ2-2. Germline CDR1 is LGHNA and CDR2 is YNFKEQ. This CDR3 has 16 amino acids. CDR3 loop: CASSQSDRKNTGELFF.

The chain combines TRBV7-3 with TRBJ2-1; checking the TCRdb D call of TRBD1 is not possible without DNA. CDR3 length: 15 amino acids. Germline loops: CDR1 SGHTA, CDR2 FQGTGA. CDR3 sequence reads: CASSLMAGRYNEQFF.

The chain links TRBV29-1 to TRBJ2-3; TCRdb outputs TRBD1, but without DNA this stays unchecked. The CDR3 has 13 residues. CDR1 is SQVTM and CDR2 is ANQGSEA in the germline V gene. CDR3 in amino acids: CSVIPRGIDTQYF.

The chain carries TRBV5-1 and TRBJ1-3. This CDR3 is 15 amino acids long. CDR1 and CDR2 (germline): SGHRS, YFSETQ. CDR3 sequence reads: CASSLGHYSGNTIYF.

V gene TRBV6-2 or TRBV6-3 combines with J gene TRBJ2-1; TCRdb returns TRBD1, unconfirmable since there is no DNA. CDR3 length equals 11 residues. The germline CDR1 and CDR2 sequences are MNHEY and SVGEGT. The CDR3 sequence is CATLMISEQFF.

The CDR3 here is CASSLTVFGTDTQYF. The chain carries TRBV5-1 and TRBJ2-3. The germline V gene encodes CDR1 SGHRS and CDR2 YFSETQ. CDR3 size: 15 residues. Full variable domain (rest looked up from reference TRBV5-1 and TRBJ2-3): KAGVTQTPRYLIKTRGQQVTLSCSPISGHRSVSWYQQTPGQGLQFLFEYFSETQRNKGNFPGRFSGRQFSNSRSEMNVSTLELGDSALYLCASSLTVFGTDTQYFGPGTRLTVL.

V usage is TRBV18 and J usage is TRBJ2-1; TCRdb's D gene call, TRBD1, goes unchecked for lack of DNA. There are 18 residues in the CDR3. The germline V gene encodes CDR1 KGHSH and CDR2 LQKENI. The CDR3 here is CASSPYRGLHSSYNEQFF.